The sequence of this TCR beta chain was determined in a study of blood T cell repertoires in COVID-19. Background on the study: The study drew acute and convalescent COVID-19 samples from the United States, Italy and Spain. T cells, B-cell-depleted T cells, or PBMCs supplied cDNA or gDNA.

As originally analysed: It was from reference gene primer amplification that nucleated cell counts were estimated. Sequenced by immunoSEQ multiplex PCR; TCRdb stores in-frame clones only, minus some. From that table come the V and J calls and clone size; the DNA was used to work out D and trimming. The table records some 80,000 clones, about nine tenths of them present only once. This CDR3 region has 14 residues. With 4 bases removed from V and 3 bases from J, the gap between germline ends came to 11 bases. Per the germline V gene, CDR1 is SGHRS and CDR2 is YFSETQ. This clonotype was obtained from a human donor in a cohort sampled during active COVID-19. The genes are TRBV5-1 and TRBJ2-1, with a weak D call TRBD1 (6 bases). The sequenced sample was peripheral blood. The CDR3 DNA sequence: TGCGCCAGCAGCACCGGGACACGCTACAATGAGCAGTTCTTC. This encodes CASSTGTRYNEQFF.